These 5 T cell receptor beta chains were all obtained from the same sample, sequenced in a study of CD8+ T cells in alopecia areata (dated 2018 in TCRdb). Libraries were constructed by the immunoSEQ multiplex PCR assay. For TCR sequencing, RNA was extracted from every sample and reverse transcribed into cDNA to serve as template. In its TCRdb copy, this immuneACCESS table keeps in-frame sequences only and misses some clones. Where compared with another copy, unresolved V genes explain less than half of these, and the others have no known cause. In all, the sample holds approximately 210,000 clones, and over 40% of those were seen once. 2.6% of the sample is held by the ten biggest clonotypes. This specimen's treatment or condition label, interpreted: oral pan-JAK inhibitor, 5-10 mg twice daily. Sequencing was performed on CD4+ T cells sorted from blood, taken at roughly week 38, from a patient treated with tofacitinib. These receptors were obtained from a human donor with alopecia areata.

The gene calls are TRBV29-1 and TRBJ2-2; possibly TRBD2 for D (5 bases). V lost 7 bases and J 8 bases, leaving 11 bases between the germline ends. CDR1 is SQVTM, CDR2 ANQGSEA, per germline. This CDR3 comprises 11 residues. CDR3 in amino acids: CSGEWLGELFF. In DNA, the CDR3 is TGCAGCGGGGAGTGGCTAGGGGAGCTGTTTTTT.

This chain uses TRBV29-1 with TRBJ2-2; D call uncertain. The ends were cut back, 6 bases at V and 0 bases at J, with 8 bases in the middle. This CDR3 is 13 amino acids long. Per the germline V gene, CDR1 is SQVTM and CDR2 is ANQGSEA. For the CDR3, the DNA is TGCAGCGTGGACGAAACGAACACCGGGGAGCTGTTTTTT. Its protein product is CSVDETNTGELFF.

The chain links TRBV14 to TRBJ1-1; no clear D. Germline values: CDR1 SGHDN, CDR2 FVKESK. The CDR3 spans 16 residues. Trimming removed 1 base from V and 4 bases from J, with 16 bases in between. The CDR3 nucleotides read TGTGCCAGCAGCCAAGCCCCTAGTGCCACAATCACTGAAGCTTTCTTT. Protein: CASSQAPSATITEAFF.

V is TRBV29-1 and J is TRBJ2-1; 7 bases are a match to TRBD1. The CDR3 has 15 residues. The V and J ends lost 7 bases and 8 bases, in that order; junction bases with no gene match: 17. CDR1 SQVTM and CDR2 ANQGSEA come from the germline V gene. CDR3 region: CSGLVRDSGRYEQFF. Here the CDR3 DNA reads TGCAGCGGTCTCGTCAGGGACAGCGGTCGATATGAGCAGTTCTTC.

The chain links TRBV7-2 to TRBJ2-5; tentatively, D is TRBD1 or TRBD2 (5 bases each). CDR3 length: 14 residues. CDR1 is SGHTA, CDR2 FQGNSA, per germline. The V end lost 5 bases, the J end lost 4 bases, and 14 bases lay between the germline ends. The CDR3 bases are TGTGCCAGCAGCGCCGGGACCCCTCTAGAGACCCAGTACTTC. This gives the protein CASSAGTPLETQYF. The full variable domain, its missing parts supplied by reference TRBV7-2 and TRBJ2-5, is GAGVSQSPSNKVTEKGKDVELRCDPISGHTALYWYRQSLGQGLEFLIYFQGNSAPDKSGLPSDRFSAERTGGSVSTLTIQRTQQEDSAVYLCASSAGTPLETQYFGPGTRLLVL.